This TCR beta chain was recovered during a study of CD4 T cells in relation to SARS-CoV-2 and coronaviruses. Study background: The negative reference was HIV-1 Nef peptide pool or peptide-free culture.

Some clones are missing from TCRdb's copy, which holds only in-frame ones; the method was immunoSEQ multiplex PCR. There are around 23,000 clones in the sample; more than 70% occur only once, and 12% lies in the top ten. Study-level points and caveats: No crossreactivity against non-spike viral proteins was tested here.

CDR1 is SGHKS, CDR2 YYEKEE, per germline (reference sequence). CDR3 size: 14 residues. V was cut by 0 bases and J by 2 bases, with 6 bases left in between. The unexposed donors gave CD4+ T cells in about 2010-2019, prior to COVID-19. CD4+ T cells were isolated from the cells after around eleven days of culture. As cell numbers allowed, unexposed-donor CD4+ T cells faced SARS-CoV-2 S/N and four cold-coronavirus spikes. A remark on this clone: As yet, its antigen is unknown.

The chain joins TRBV5-5 to TRBJ1-5, with no clear D. The receptor was isolated from a human donor in good health. The sequenced sample was CD4+ T cells from PBMCs, cultured in vitro. The CDR3 DNA reads as TGTGCCAGCAGCTTGGGTGGTGGCAATCAGCCCCAGCATTTT. Its protein is CASSLGGGNQPQHF.